These 10 T cell receptor beta chains share one sample of origin, sequenced in a study of cytomegalovirus exposure and HLA in healthy donors. This PCR relied on a set of 60 Vbeta primers and 13 Jbeta primers. Profiling relied on immunoSEQ multiplex PCR, and the TCRdb table lists in-frame clones only, not all of them. This sample has more than 150,000 clones; more than 65% occur once, and the top ten carry over 1.5%. The sample taken for sequencing was PBMCs. The receptors originated from a girl aged 10 to 17 in good health and CMV-seropositive.

The genes are TRBV29-1 and TRBJ2-3; 15 bases fit TRBD2. This CDR3 region has 17 residues. After removal of 7 bases from V and 1 base from J, the junction contained 9 bases not matched to a gene. Germline V lookup: CDR1 SQVTM, CDR2 ANQGSEA. CDR3 sequence reads: CSGLEGLAGGGTDTQYF. The CDR3 DNA is TGCAGCGGTCTTGAGGGACTAGCGGGGGGCGGCACAGATACGCAGTATTTT.

This chain uses TRBV2 with TRBJ2-1; D is possibly TRBD2 (5 bases). The length of the CDR3 is 18 residues. In germline, CDR1 is SNHLY, CDR2 FYNNEI. V lost 1 base and J 3 bases, leaving 19 bases between the germline ends. The CDR3 coding sequence is TGTGCCAGCAGTGAAGAGGCCCTTAGGGAGAGGCTCTACAATGAGCAGTTCTTC. Protein sequence: CASSEEALRERLYNEQFF.

This rearrangement joins TRBV14 to TRBJ2-7; 8 nucleotides match TRBD2. This CDR3 is built from 15 residues. Trimming took 1 base from V and 0 from J; bases not matched to a gene: 2. The germline CDR1 and CDR2 sequences are SGHDN and FVKESK. The CDR3 region has the DNA TGTGCCAGCAGCCAAGCGGGGGGGGGCTCCTACGAGCAGTACTTC. Translated, it gives CASSQAGGGSYEQYF.

This chain uses TRBV9 with TRBJ2-1; 8 bases agree with TRBD1. V was clipped by 0 bases and J by 4 bases; unmatched bases: 6. Germline V gene data show CDR1 as SGDLS and CDR2 as YYNGEE. The CDR3 contains 16 residues. The CDR3 DNA reads TGTGCCAGCAGCGTAGTTGGGACAGGAGGATACAATGAGCAGTTCTTC. It specifies CASSVVGTGGYNEQFF. The entire variable domain, with the rest obtained from reference TRBV9 and TRBJ2-1, is as follows: DSGVTQTPKHLITATGQRVTLRCSPRSGDLSVYWYQQSLDQGLQFLIQYYNGEERAKGNILERFSAQQFPDLHSELNLSSLELGDSALYFCASSVVGTGGYNEQFFGPGTRLTVL.

This rearrangement joins TRBV11-2 to TRBJ1-1; D not resolved. Per germline, CDR1 SGHAT and CDR2 FQNNGV. CDR3 length equals 13 residues. Between the trimmed V and J ends, which lost 0 bases and 4 bases, there was a span of 6 bases. As DNA, the CDR3 is TGTGCCAGCAGCTTAGATCTACGCACTGAAGCTTTCTTT. This translates into CASSLDLRTEAFF.

V and J are TRBV30 and TRBJ1-6, with D possibly matching TRBD1 (6 bases). Trimming shortened V by 1 base and J by 10 bases, and 11 bases separated the two germline ends. CDR1 and CDR2 (germline): GTSNPN, SVGIG (reference sequence). This CDR3 has 13 amino acids. The CDR3 here is CAWSAAGVSPLHF. The CDR3 DNA sequence: TGTGCCTGGAGTGCTGCAGGGGTCTCACCCCTCCACTTT.

The sample holds a few counts of this clone. The gene calls are TRBV18 and TRBJ1-2; 11 bases map to TRBD1. The germline V gene encodes CDR1 KGHSH and CDR2 LQKENI. Losses at the gene ends were 6 bases for V and 3 bases for J; bases not matched to a gene: 3. The CDR3 has 14 amino acids. The CDR3 loop reads CASSRDRGDYGYTF. The DNA of the CDR3 is TGTGCCAGCTCGCGGGACAGGGGGGACTATGGCTACACCTTC.

This CDR3 reads CASSQVAGELFF. The DNA of the CDR3 is TGCGCCAGCAGCCAAGTAGCCGGGGAGCTGTTTTTT. The chain is built from TRBV4-3 and TRBJ2-2; D unresolved. Trimming stripped 1 base from V and 6 bases from J, with 3 bases between. The CDR3 is 12 residues long. Germline-derived CDR1 and CDR2 are LGHNA and YSLEER.

The chain carries TRBV4-2 and TRBJ2-5, with 8 bases identical to TRBD1. CDR3 length: 18 amino acids. Looked up from germline, CDR1 is LGHNA and CDR2 is YNFKEQ. V shed 0 bases, J shed 4 bases, and the junction held 13 bases outside the gene matches. The CDR3 is CASSQDPSGRGPGETQYF. The CDR3, as DNA: TGTGCCAGCAGCCAAGACCCCTCCGGCAGGGGGCCGGGAGAGACCCAGTACTTC.

V usage is TRBV28 and J usage is TRBJ1-1; 7 bases match TRBD1. Germline CDR1 and CDR2: MDHEN and SYDVKM. After removal of 10 bases from V and 2 bases from J, the junction contained 13 bases not matched to a gene. The CDR3 loop spans 15 amino acids. DNA for the CDR3: TGTGCCATCCCTATGAAGGCAGGGGGAAACACTGAAGCTTTCTTT. Encoded protein: CAIPMKAGGNTEAFF. Filled out from reference TRBV28 and TRBJ1-1, the complete variable domain reads DVKVTQSSRYLVKRTGEKVFLECVQDMDHENMFWYRQDPGLGLRLIYFSYDVKMKEKGDIPEGYSVSREKKERFSLILESASTNQTSMYLCAIPMKAGGNTEAFFGQGTRLTVV.